These T cell receptor beta chains were read from a single sample in a study of cytomegalovirus exposure and HLA in healthy donors. Profiling relied on immunoSEQ multiplex PCR, and the TCRdb table lists in-frame clones only, not all of them. The profile shows over 100,000 clones, 66% of them singletons. Material: PBMCs. These receptors were taken from a man aged 18 to 29 in good health and CMV-seronegative. CDR3s include the opening cysteine and the closing phenylalanine or tryptophan. D genes are given only for firm matches. Some rows mark clone size as missing; the rest say once, few, many or name a class of expanded clone.

d_gene: TRBD2
j_gene: TRBJ2-1
v_gene: TRBV19
abundance: NA
CDR3nt: TGTGCCAGTAGTATCCTACTAGCGGAGGTGGGTGAGCAGTTCTTC
CDR3aa: CASSILLAEVGEQFF

d_gene: NA
j_gene: TRBJ2-5
v_gene: TRBV30
abundance: NA
CDR3nt: TGTGCCTGGAGTGTACAGTTAGGCCGCCGGGGGACCCAGTACTTC
CDR3aa: CAWSVQLGRRGTQYF

d_gene: NA
j_gene: TRBJ1-1
v_gene: TRBV7-3
abundance: NA
CDR3nt: TGTGCCAGCAGCCCCTTGGGCGGGGACACTGAAGCTTTCTTT
CDR3aa: CASSPLGGDTEAFF

d_gene: TRBD1
j_gene: TRBJ1-4
v_gene: TRBV7-9
abundance: NA
CDR3nt: TGTGCCAGCAGCTCAGGGACAGGGGGCCGAGGTGAAAAACTGTTTTTT
CDR3aa: CASSSGTGGRGEKLFF

d_gene: NA
j_gene: TRBJ2-7
v_gene: TRBV28
abundance: NA
CDR3nt: TGTGCCAGCAGTTTAGGGGGGGCGGGGGAAGAGCAGTACTTC
CDR3aa: CASSLGGAGEEQYF

d_gene: NA
j_gene: TRBJ1-5
v_gene: TRBV7-9
abundance: NA
CDR3nt: TGTGCCAGCAGCTTAGCCGACAGTAGCAATCAGCCCCAGCATTTT
CDR3aa: CASSLADSSNQPQHF

d_gene: TRBD2
j_gene: TRBJ2-7
v_gene: TRBV4-3
abundance: NA
CDR3nt: TGCGCCAGCAGCCAAGAGCCTAGCGGAACCTACGAGCAGTACTTC
CDR3aa: CASSQEPSGTYEQYF

d_gene: TRBD1
j_gene: TRBJ1-2
v_gene: TRBV5-4
abundance: NA
CDR3nt: TGTGCCAGCAGCTCCCCGGGGGACAGATATGGCTACACCTTC
CDR3aa: CASSSPGDRYGYTF

d_gene: TRBD1
j_gene: TRBJ2-6
v_gene: TRBV27
abundance: NA
CDR3nt: TGTGCCAGCAGTCCTTCAAGACAGGGGGTCGGCTCTGGGGCCAACGTCCTGACTTTC
CDR3aa: CASSPSRQGVGSGANVLTF

d_gene: TRBD2
j_gene: TRBJ2-1
v_gene: TRBV7-8
abundance: few
CDR3nt: TGTGCCAGCAGCTTAGGACTAGCGGGATTGAATGAGCAGTTCTTC
CDR3aa: CASSLGLAGLNEQFF

d_gene: NA
j_gene: TRBJ1-1
v_gene: TRBV5-1
abundance: few
CDR3nt: TGCGCCAGCAGCTTGTCCCCCTCAGGGGTAACTGAAGCTTTCTTT
CDR3aa: CASSLSPSGVTEAFF

d_gene: TRBD1
j_gene: TRBJ1-4
v_gene: TRBV7-2
abundance: NA
CDR3nt: TGTGCCAGCAGCCTAAACAGGGGTAACAATGAAAAACTGTTTTTT
CDR3aa: CASSLNRGNNEKLFF